This T cell receptor (beta chain) originates from a study of human T cells and chemical hapten exposure. Between the trimmed V and J ends, which lost 7 bases and 8 bases, there was a span of 15 bases. The germline V gene has CDR1 SQVTM and CDR2 ANQGSEA. CDR3 length: 12 residues. This clonotype was detected a few times. Stated time point: healthy volunteer bleed at 2 weeks. Whole blood that had not been fractionated was the source of extracted total RNA. TCRdb reprocessed the RACE reads with MiXCR, giving one entry per CDR3 protein. The profile shows 100,000 to 150,000 distinct CDR3 sequences, more than 7.5% of them singletons.

The sequence derives from a male donor in good health. Some clones in this sample may be carry-over from other donors' samples. The V call is TRBV29-1, the J call TRBJ2-1; D might be TRBD1 (6 bases). Sequenced: whole blood. The CDR3 bases are TGCAGCGAGCGGACAGCTGCCTATGAGCAGTTCTTC. Amino acids: CSERTAAYEQFF.